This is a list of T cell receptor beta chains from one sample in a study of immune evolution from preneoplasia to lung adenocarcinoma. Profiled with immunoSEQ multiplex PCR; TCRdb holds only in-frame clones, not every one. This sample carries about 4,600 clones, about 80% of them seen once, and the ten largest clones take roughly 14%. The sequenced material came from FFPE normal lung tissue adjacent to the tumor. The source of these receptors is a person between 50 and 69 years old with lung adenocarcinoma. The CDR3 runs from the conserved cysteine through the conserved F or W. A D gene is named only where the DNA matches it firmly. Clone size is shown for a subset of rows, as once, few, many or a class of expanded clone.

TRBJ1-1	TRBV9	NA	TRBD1	CASSAQGRYGTEAFF	TGTGCCAGCAGCGCACAGGGGAGGTATGGCACTGAAGCTTTCTTT
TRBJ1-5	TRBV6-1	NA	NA	CASSETTGGGQPQHF	TGTGCCAGCAGTGAAACCACAGGTGGAGGTCAGCCCCAGCATTTT
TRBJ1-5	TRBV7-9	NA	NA	CASSRDGNNQPQHF	TGTGCCAGCAGCCGAGACGGCAATAATCAGCCCCAGCATTTT
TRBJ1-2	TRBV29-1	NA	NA	CSVVRGDGYGYTF	TGCAGCGTTGTACGAGGGGACGGATATGGCTACACCTTC
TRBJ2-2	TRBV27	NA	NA	CASSSSRTGELFF	TGTGCCAGCAGTTCCTCACGTACCGGGGAGCTGTTTTTT
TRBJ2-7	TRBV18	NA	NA	CASSPRSLGLGSYEQYF	TGTGCCAGCTCACCACGTTCTTTGGGTCTCGGGTCCTACGAGCAGTACTTC
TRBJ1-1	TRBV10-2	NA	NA	CASRGGGTEAFF	TGCGCCAGCCGGGGGGGTGGAACTGAAGCTTTCTTT
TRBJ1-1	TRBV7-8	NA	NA	CASSLGGHGNTEAFF	TGTGCCAGCAGCTTAGGCGGTCACGGGAACACTGAAGCTTTCTTT
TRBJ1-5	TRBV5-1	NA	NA	CASSLDTNQPQHF	TGCGCCAGCAGCTTGGACACCAATCAGCCCCAGCATTTT
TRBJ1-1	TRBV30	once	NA	CAWSVRGATAEAFF	TGTGCCTGGAGTGTGAGAGGGGCGACGGCGGAAGCTTTCTTT
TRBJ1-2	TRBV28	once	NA	CASSLWGQPYYGYTF	TGTGCCAGCAGTTTATGGGGGCAGCCTTATTATGGCTACACCTTC
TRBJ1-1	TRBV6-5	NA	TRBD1	CASSPTDRSTEAFF	TGTGCCAGCAGCCCAACGGACAGGTCCACTGAAGCTTTCTTT
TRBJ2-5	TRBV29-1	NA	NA	CSVEDSIQETQYF	TGCAGCGTTGAGGACAGTATACAAGAGACCCAGTACTTC
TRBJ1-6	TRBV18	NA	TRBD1	CASSLEGQGLNSPLHF	TGTGCCAGCTCACTAGAGGGACAGGGTCTTAATTCACCCCTCCACTTT
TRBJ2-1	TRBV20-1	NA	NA	CSALNYNEQFF	TGCAGTGCTCTTAATTACAATGAGCAGTTCTTC
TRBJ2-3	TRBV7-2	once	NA	CASSINTDTQYF	TGTGCCAGCAGCATAAACACAGATACGCAGTATTTT
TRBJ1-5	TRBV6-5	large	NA	CASSYSAGDDQPQHF	TGTGCCAGCAGTTACTCGGCAGGGGATGATCAGCCCCAGCATTTT
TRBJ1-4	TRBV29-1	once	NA	CSVLGGEKLFF	TGCAGCGTTCTGGGGGGAGAAAAACTGTTTTTT
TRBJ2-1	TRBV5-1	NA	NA	CASTLGGQSYNEQFF	TGCGCCAGCACCTTGGGGGGACAGAGCTACAATGAGCAGTTCTTC
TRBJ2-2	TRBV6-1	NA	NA	CASRGTAANTGELFF	TGTGCCAGCAGGGGGACTGCCGCGAACACCGGGGAGCTGTTTTTT
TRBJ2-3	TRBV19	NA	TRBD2	CASSVGTSGDTQYF	TGTGCCAGTAGCGTGGGAACTAGCGGAGATACGCAGTATTTT
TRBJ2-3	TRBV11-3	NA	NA	CASSFFAGDTQYF	TGTGCCAGCAGCTTCTTTGCGGGAGATACGCAGTATTTT
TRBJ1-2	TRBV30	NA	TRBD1	CACQEIQGVNYGYTF	TGTGCCTGCCAAGAAATACAGGGGGTAAACTATGGCTACACCTTC
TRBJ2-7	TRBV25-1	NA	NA	CASSAKHNYEQYF	TGTGCCAGCAGTGCGAAACACAACTACGAGCAGTACTTC
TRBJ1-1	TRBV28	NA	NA	CASSTPDLRGVEAFF	TGTGCCAGCAGTACCCCGGACTTAAGGGGTGTTGAAGCTTTCTTT
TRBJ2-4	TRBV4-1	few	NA	CASSQAKRAGQNIQYF	TGCGCCAGCAGCCAAGCTAAGCGTGCGGGGCAAAACATTCAGTACTTC
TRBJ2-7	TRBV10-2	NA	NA	CASSESSMTYEQYF	TGCGCCAGCAGTGAGTCCAGCATGACCTACGAGCAGTACTTC